Below, one TCR beta chain is given with its context. The data are from a study of T cell changes during pregnancy in multiple sclerosis. The protocol was immunoSEQ multiplex PCR, while the TCRdb copy is restricted to in-frame clones and leaves out a portion. The profile shows 40,000 to 55,000 clones, around nine tenths of them singletons. The V gene's germline CDR1 is LNHNV and CDR2 YYDKDF (reference sequence). With 7 bases removed from V and 4 bases from J, the gap between germline ends came to 11 bases. The CDR3 extends over 13 amino acids. The origin of this receptor is a female donor with multiple sclerosis, enrolled in a pregnancy study. The rearrangement uses TRBV15 and TRBJ1-3; D remains ambiguous. Sequenced here: CD4+ T cells from peripheral blood mononuclear cells, sampled before pregnancy. CDR3 in DNA: TGTGCCACCACCCCTCCCCAGGGAAACACCATATATTTT. This translates into CATTPPQGNTIYF.